The rows below give T cell receptor beta chains drawn from one sample of a study of blood T cell repertoires in COVID-19. TCRdb's copy holds only in-frame clones and misses some; the assay was immunoSEQ multiplex PCR. The sample holds about 53,000 clones, about 88% seen once. The sample comprised peripheral blood. The receptor source for this set is a man between 60 and 75 years old with active COVID-19. CDR3s include the opening cysteine and the closing phenylalanine or tryptophan. The order of the fields is clone size, D gene, V gene, J gene, CDR3 DNA, CDR3 protein. D genes are given only for firm matches. A row's size may be missing; if present it is once, few, many or a size class.

-	TRBD2	TRBV11-2	TRBJ2-1	TGTGCCAGCAGCCCGGGACTAGCGGGAGTGGGCTACAATGAGCAGTTCTTC	CASSPGLAGVGYNEQFF
-	TRBD1	TRBV6-6	TRBJ1-1	TGTGCCAGCAGACCGGGACAGGGCCCAGGGGGCACTGAAGCTTTCTTT	CASRPGQGPGGTEAFF
-	-	TRBV21-1	TRBJ2-5	TGTGCCAGCAGCTGCTCGACTAGAGAGACCCAGTACTTC	CASSCSTRETQYF
-	-	TRBV12-3/TRBV12-4	TRBJ2-7	TGTGCCAGCAGCCGGGAGCTACCCTACGAGCAGTACTTC	CASSRELPYEQYF
-	TRBD2	TRBV3-1/TRBV3-2	TRBJ2-7	TGTGCCAGCAGCCAGAATGTGGCTAGCGGGCATGCCTACGAGCAGTACTTC	CASSQNVASGHAYEQYF
-	TRBD1	TRBV28	TRBJ1-2	TGTGCCAGCACTTTGACAGGGGGCGTCTATGGCTACACCTTC	CASTLTGGVYGYTF
-	TRBD1	TRBV25-1	TRBJ1-4	TGTGCCAGCAGTGAAATAGGGGGCAATGAAAAACTGTTTTTT	CASSEIGGNEKLFF
-	TRBD1	TRBV7-2	TRBJ1-6	TGTGCCAGCACCGGGACAGATTATAATTCACCCCTCCACTTT	CASTGTDYNSPLHF
-	-	TRBV11-3	TRBJ2-2	TGTGCCAGCAGCTTTCGGGAGACCATGAACACCGGGGAGCTGTTTTTT	CASSFRETMNTGELFF
-	-	TRBV7-9	TRBJ2-2	TGTGCCAGCAGCTTAAGGCGAGGGTCCGCCGGGGAGCTGTTTTTT	CASSLRRGSAGELFF
-	-	TRBV27	TRBJ2-7	TGTGCCAGCAGTTTCGGCGGGGGCGGGTCCTACGAGCAGTACTTC	CASSFGGGGSYEQYF
-	TRBD1	TRBV28	TRBJ2-1	TGTGCCAGCAGTTTAACAGGGGAATCTTACAATGAGCAGTTCTTC	CASSLTGESYNEQFF
-	TRBD2	TRBV7-8	TRBJ2-1	TGTGCCAGCAGCTTTAGCGGGAGGTTGAATGAGCAGTTCTTC	CASSFSGRLNEQFF
few	TRBD2	TRBV6-7	TRBJ2-7	TGTGCCAGCAGTTACTCGAATAAGCGGGAGACTCCCTACGAGCAGTACTTC	CASSYSNKRETPYEQYF
-	TRBD2	TRBV5-1	TRBJ2-5	TGCGCCAGCTACAGCGGGGGCCAAGAGACCCAGTACTTC	CASYSGGQETQYF
-	-	TRBV30	TRBJ2-5	TGTGCCTGGAGTGTATTGGGGGCCCAAGAGACCCAGTACTTC	CAWSVLGAQETQYF
-	-	TRBV6-4	TRBJ2-2	TGTGCCAGCAGGGGCGACAGATCCACCGGGGAGCTGTTTTTT	CASRGDRSTGELFF
-	TRBD1	TRBV28	TRBJ2-1	TGTGCCAGCAGTATACTACAGGGGTCCTACAATGAGCAGTTCTTC	CASSILQGSYNEQFF
once	-	TRBV5-4	TRBJ2-2	TGTGCCAGCAGCTTGGCACCGCGGACAGAGAACACCGGGGAGCTGTTTTTT	CASSLAPRTENTGELFF
-	TRBD1	TRBV5-1	TRBJ1-4	TGCGCCAGCAGCTTGGAGAGACAGGGGGAAAAACTGTTTTTT	CASSLERQGEKLFF
-	TRBD1	TRBV28	TRBJ2-7	TGTGCCAGCAGTCCCTGGGACAGAGGGGAGCAGTACTTC	CASSPWDRGEQYF
-	-	TRBV5-5	TRBJ1-1	TGTGCCAGCAGCTCAACCTCAGGGGCGAGCAGTGAAGCTTTCTTT	CASSSTSGASSEAFF
-	TRBD1	TRBV28	TRBJ1-2	TGTGCCAGCACCTTGGGACAGGGGGCCTATGGCTACACCTTC	CASTLGQGAYGYTF
-	TRBD2	TRBV3-1/TRBV3-2	TRBJ2-5	TGTGCCAGCAGCCAAGGGACTAGCGACCAAGAGACCCAGTACTTC	CASSQGTSDQETQYF
-	-	TRBV6-6	TRBJ2-3	TGTGCCAGCAGGGACTCCACAGATACGCAGTATTTT	CASRDSTDTQYF
-	TRBD1	TRBV5-1	TRBJ2-2	TGCGCCAGCAGCTCCGGACAGGGTCGCACCGGGGAGCTGTTTTTT	CASSSGQGRTGELFF
-	TRBD2	TRBV27	TRBJ2-1	TGTGCCAGCAGTCTCGGACTAGCAAGCTACAATGAGCAGTTCTTC	CASSLGLASYNEQFF
-	-	TRBV28	TRBJ2-6	TGTGCCAGCAGTCCTAGGGACTTTCGAAACTCTGGGGCCAACGTCCTGACTTTC	CASSPRDFRNSGANVLTF
-	-	TRBV25-1	TRBJ1-4	TGTGCCAGCAGTCGGACTACTAATGAAAAACTGTTTTTT	CASSRTTNEKLFF
-	-	TRBV28	TRBJ1-1	TGTGCCAGCAGTTTAGCTACAGGGTACACTGAAGCTTTCTTT	CASSLATGYTEAFF
-	TRBD2	TRBV7-9	TRBJ2-1	TGTGCCAGCAGCCCAGGACTAGCGGGAGGGTTCGATGAGCAGTTCTTC	CASSPGLAGGFDEQFF